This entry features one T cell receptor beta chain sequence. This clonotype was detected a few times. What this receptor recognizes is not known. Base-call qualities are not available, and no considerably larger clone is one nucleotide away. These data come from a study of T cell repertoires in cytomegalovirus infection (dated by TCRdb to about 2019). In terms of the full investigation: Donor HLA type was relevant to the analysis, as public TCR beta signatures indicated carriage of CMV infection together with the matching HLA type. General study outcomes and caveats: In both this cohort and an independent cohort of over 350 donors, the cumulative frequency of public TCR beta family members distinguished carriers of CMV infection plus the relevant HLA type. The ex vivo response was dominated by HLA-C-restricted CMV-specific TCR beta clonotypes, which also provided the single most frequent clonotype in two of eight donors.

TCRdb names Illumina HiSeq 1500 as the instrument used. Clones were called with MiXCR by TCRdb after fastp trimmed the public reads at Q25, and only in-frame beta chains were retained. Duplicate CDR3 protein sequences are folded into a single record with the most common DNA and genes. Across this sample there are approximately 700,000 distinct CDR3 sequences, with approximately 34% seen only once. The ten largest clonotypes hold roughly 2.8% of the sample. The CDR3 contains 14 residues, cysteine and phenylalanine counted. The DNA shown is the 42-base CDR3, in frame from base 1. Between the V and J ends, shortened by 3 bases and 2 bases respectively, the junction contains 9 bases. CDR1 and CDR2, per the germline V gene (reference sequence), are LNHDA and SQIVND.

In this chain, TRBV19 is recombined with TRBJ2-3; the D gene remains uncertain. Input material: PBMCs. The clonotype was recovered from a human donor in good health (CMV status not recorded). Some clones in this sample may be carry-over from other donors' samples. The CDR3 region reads CASSMSVTTDTQYF. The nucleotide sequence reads TGTGCCAGTAGTATGAGCGTAACCACAGATACGCAGTATTTT.